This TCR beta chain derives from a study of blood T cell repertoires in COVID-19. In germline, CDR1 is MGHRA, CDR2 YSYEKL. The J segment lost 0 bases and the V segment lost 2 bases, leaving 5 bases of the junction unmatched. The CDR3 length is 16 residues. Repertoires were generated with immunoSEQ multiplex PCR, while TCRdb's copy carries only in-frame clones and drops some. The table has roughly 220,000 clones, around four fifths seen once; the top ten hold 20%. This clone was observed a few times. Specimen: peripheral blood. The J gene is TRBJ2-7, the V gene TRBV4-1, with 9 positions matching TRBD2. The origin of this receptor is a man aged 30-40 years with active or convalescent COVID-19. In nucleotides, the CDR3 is TGCGCCAGCAGCCAAAATAGACTAGCGGACTCCTACGAGCAGTACTTC. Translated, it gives CASSQNRLADSYEQYF.